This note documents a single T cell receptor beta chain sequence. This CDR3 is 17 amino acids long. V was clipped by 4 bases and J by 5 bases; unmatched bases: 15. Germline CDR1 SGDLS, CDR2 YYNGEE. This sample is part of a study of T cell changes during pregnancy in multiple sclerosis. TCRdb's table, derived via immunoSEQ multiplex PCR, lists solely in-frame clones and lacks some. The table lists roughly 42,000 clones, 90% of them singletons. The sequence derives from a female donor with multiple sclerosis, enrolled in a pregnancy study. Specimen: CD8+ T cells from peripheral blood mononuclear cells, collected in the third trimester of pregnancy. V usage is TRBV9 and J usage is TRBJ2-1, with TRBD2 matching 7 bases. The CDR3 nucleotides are TGTGCCAGCAGCCCTCTCTCCGGGGGGAATCGGCACAATGAGCAGTTCTTC. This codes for CASSPLSGGNRHNEQFF.